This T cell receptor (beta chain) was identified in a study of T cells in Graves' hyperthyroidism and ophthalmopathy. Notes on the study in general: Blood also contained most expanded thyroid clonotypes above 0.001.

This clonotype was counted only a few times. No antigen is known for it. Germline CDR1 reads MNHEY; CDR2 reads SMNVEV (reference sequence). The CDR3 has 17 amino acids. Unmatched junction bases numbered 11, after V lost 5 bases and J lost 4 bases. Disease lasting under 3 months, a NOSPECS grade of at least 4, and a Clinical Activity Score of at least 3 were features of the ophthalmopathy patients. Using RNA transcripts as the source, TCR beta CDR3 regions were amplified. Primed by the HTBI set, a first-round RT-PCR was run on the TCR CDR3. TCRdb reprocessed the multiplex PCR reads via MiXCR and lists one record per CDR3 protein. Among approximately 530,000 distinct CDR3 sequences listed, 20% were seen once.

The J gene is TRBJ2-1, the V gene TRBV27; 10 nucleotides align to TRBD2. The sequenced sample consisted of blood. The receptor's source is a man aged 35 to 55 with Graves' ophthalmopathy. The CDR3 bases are TGTGCCAGCAGTCACTCTAGCGGGAGCCAAATTTACAATGAGCAGTTCTTC. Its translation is CASSHSSGSQIYNEQFF.